Below, 13 T cell receptor beta chains from the same sample are listed, as sequenced in a study of metastatic and nonmetastatic thyroid tumors. TCRdb reprocessed the PCR reads using MiXCR. The profile shows approximately 5,400 clones, approximately 37% of them singletons. None of the patients had undergone any treatment ahead of thyroid surgery. The sample consisted of adjacent normal tissue. All receptors derive from a female donor with papillary thyroid cancer or a benign thyroid nodule (not recorded which). Some clones in this sample may be carry-over from other donors' samples.

This chain joins TRBV6-7 and TRBJ2-7, with D perhaps matching TRBD1 or TRBD2 (7 bases each). TRBV6-7 is noted as an ORF with a role that remains uncertain. This CDR3 has 17 amino acids. V lost 0 bases and J lost 9, with 24 bases in between. DNA of the CDR3: TGTGCCAGCAGTTACTCGGGACCGGGACAGCGGGGATTCTGGCAGTACGTC. It encodes CASSYSGPGQRGFWQYV.

The chain uses TRBV7-3 and TRBJ1-1; D possibly corresponds to TRBD1 (5 bases). The germline gives CDR1 SGHTA, CDR2 FQGTGA. CDR3 length: 13 amino acids. V shed 2 bases and J shed 3 bases, with 7 bases lying between them. DNA for the CDR3: TGTGCCAGCAGCTTACGGGGGGACACTGAAGCTTTCTTT. It translates to CASSLRGDTEAFF. Complete variable domain (other parts from reference TRBV7-3 and TRBJ1-1): GAGVSQTPSNKVTEKGKYVELRCDPISGHTALYWYRQSLGQGPEFLIYFQGTGAADDSGLPNDRFFAVRPEGSVSTLKIQRTERGDSAVYLCASSLRGDTEAFFGQGTRLTVV.

The gene calls are TRBV6-1 and TRBJ1-6, with D possibly being TRBD1 (5 bases). CDR1 is MNHNS, CDR2 SASEGT, per germline. V gave up 6 bases and J gave up 7 bases, with 13 bases separating them. There are 14 residues in the CDR3. This chain's CDR3 is CASSPGTTNSPLHF. As DNA, the CDR3 is TGTGCCAGCAGCCCCGGGACGACGAATTCACCCCTCCACTTT.

This clone was observed a handful of times. V and J are TRBV11-2 and TRBJ2-3; possibly TRBD2 for D (6 bases). V was shortened by 6 bases and J by 5 bases, with 15 bases between the two germline ends. The germline gives CDR1 SGHAT, CDR2 FQNNGV. This CDR3 has 14 amino acids. CDR3 bases: TGTGCCAGCAGTTACTCGGGGGTTTTAGATACGCAGTATTTT. Protein product: CASSYSGVLDTQYF.

The chain links TRBV4-1 to TRBJ2-1; D remains ambiguous. The germline V gene has CDR1 MGHRA and CDR2 YSYEKL. With 0 bases removed from V and 6 bases from J, the gap between germline ends came to 6 bases. CDR3 length: 13 amino acids. Here the CDR3 reads CASSQDFLNEQFF. The DNA for the CDR3 is TGCGCCAGCAGCCAAGACTTCCTCAATGAGCAGTTCTTC.

This chain links TRBV6-1 with TRBJ2-1; TRBD2 agrees at 7 bases. This CDR3 spans 16 amino acids. The ends lost 6 bases at V and 0 bases at J; junction bases unmatched: 8. Germline V CDR1 and CDR2: MNHNS, SASEGT. CDR3 residues: CASRGAGDLSYNEQFF. Here the CDR3 DNA reads TGTGCCAGCAGAGGGGCGGGAGACCTCTCCTACAATGAGCAGTTCTTC.

This clone was counted only a few times. The chain couples TRBV9 to TRBJ1-1, with 11 bases identical to TRBD1. Trimming at V came to 0 bases and at J to 5 bases, leaving 3 bases not matched to a gene. Germline V gene sequence: CDR1 SGDLS, CDR2 YYNGEE. The CDR3 contains 15 residues. CDR3 DNA: TGTGCCAGCAGCGTAGGGACAGGGGGCGGTACTGAAGCTTTCTTT. It encodes CASSVGTGGGTEAFF.

In its sample, this clone was seen a few times. The chain carries TRBV20-1 and TRBJ1-1, with D perhaps matching TRBD1 (5 bases). The germline V gene encodes CDR1 DFQATT and CDR2 SNEGSKA (reference sequence). V lost 5 bases and J lost 1, with 5 bases in between. The CDR3 totals 11 residues. The CDR3 is CSAGQNTEAFF. The CDR3 nucleotides are TGCAGTGCTGGACAGAACACTGAAGCTTTCTTT.

The chain links TRBV7-2 to TRBJ2-5, with D unresolved. V was pared by 5 bases and J by 4 bases, with 17 bases between. Germline V gives CDR1 SGHTA, CDR2 FQGNSA. The CDR3 is 15 amino acids. The CDR3 nucleotides read TGTGCCAGCAGCCCAGGAGACTCCCGCTCAGAGACCCAGTACTTC. It encodes CASSPGDSRSETQYF. The whole variable domain, remainder taken from reference TRBV7-2 and TRBJ2-5, is GAGVSQSPSNKVTEKGKDVELRCDPISGHTALYWYRQSLGQGLEFLIYFQGNSAPDKSGLPSDRFSAERTGGSVSTLTIQRTQQEDSAVYLCASSPGDSRSETQYFGPGTRLLVL.

This clone was found a few times. This chain uses TRBV9 with TRBJ2-3; 11 nucleotides line up with TRBD2. The CDR3 spans 18 residues. CDR1 is SGDLS and CDR2 is YYNGEE in the germline V gene. V lost 3 bases, J lost 0 bases, and 9 bases stayed unmatched. CDR3 in DNA: TGTGCCAGCAGCGCCCCAGCTAGCGGGGGGACTAGCACAGATACGCAGTATTTT. It encodes CASSAPASGGTSTDTQYF. Drawing the rest from reference TRBV9 and TRBJ2-3, the complete variable domain is DSGVTQTPKHLITATGQRVTLRCSPRSGDLSVYWYQQSLDQGLQFLIQYYNGEERAKGNILERFSAQQFPDLHSELNLSSLELGDSALYFCASSAPASGGTSTDTQYFGPGTRLTVL.

Points on this clone: The junction departs from germline at one end; a sequencing error may be responsible. The chain has TRBV6-2 or TRBV6-3 and TRBJ2-6; possibly TRBD1 for D (5 bases). This CDR3 region has 19 residues. Germline assignment: CDR1 MNHEY and CDR2 SVGEGT. The CDR3, as DNA: TGTGCCAGCACCCCACGCTCGGGCCAGGGAAGGTTTGGGGCCAACGTCCCGACTTTC. Translating gives CASTPRSGQGRFGANVPTF.

The chain links TRBV11-2 to TRBJ1-3, with D possibly matching TRBD1 (6 bases). CDR1 and CDR2 from the germline V gene are SGHAT and FQNNGV. The CDR3 spans 17 residues. The germline V and J ends were trimmed by 5 bases and 2 bases, with 19 bases remaining between them. The DNA of the CDR3 is TGTGCCAGCAGCCCCATTCGGGGGGCGGTGCCTGGAAACACCATATATTTT. Translation: CASSPIRGAVPGNTIYF.

The V call is TRBV4-2, the J call TRBJ2-6, with D possibly TRBD2 on 5 matching bases. This CDR3 spans 16 amino acids. V gave up 1 base and J gave up 3 bases, with 10 bases separating them. The germline CDR1 and CDR2 sequences are LGHNA and YNFKEQ. The DNA of the CDR3 is TGTGCCAGCAGCCAAGGGAGGTTAGGTGGGGCCAACGTCCTGACTTTC. Amino acids: CASSQGRLGGANVLTF.